The sequence of this T cell receptor (beta chain) was determined in a study of beta chain features in type 1 diabetes. General study points: A pattern of fewer insertions and more deletions at VDJ junctions was seen in type 1 diabetes patients. There was no resolution here of whether HLA type influences TCRB rearrangement. There was a moderate but significant shortening of TCRB CDR3s in all four CD4+ subsets of Type 1 diabetes patients.

The sequenced template was cDNA made from the entire isolated RNA. The method was immunoSEQ multiplex PCR; TCRdb's version includes in-frame clones alone and lacks a portion of them. Of 680,000 or so clones in the sample, around 15% are singletons; the top ten hold less than 0.025%. Remarks on this clone: As yet, its antigen is unknown.

The germline V gene has CDR1 MRHNA and CDR2 SNTAGT. V shed 0 bases and J shed 10 bases, with 10 bases lying between them. CDR3 length: 12 residues. The TCR comes from a man aged 18 to 30 with type 1 diabetes. Input material: naive CD4+ T cells from blood. The rearrangement uses TRBV6-4 and TRBJ2-7; D is unresolved. The CDR3, as DNA: TGTGCCAGCAGTGACTCGACCGGACCCCAGTACTTC. Residues: CASSDSTGPQYF.